The 13 T cell receptor beta chains below come from one sample, sequenced in a study of blood T cell repertoires in COVID-19. The protocol was immunoSEQ multiplex PCR, while the TCRdb copy is restricted to in-frame clones and leaves out a portion. Of fewer than 350,000 clones listed, around 85% were seen once; the top ten hold around 7.8%. The sequenced sample consisted of peripheral blood. Receptor source: a human donor in a cohort sampled during active COVID-19.

There are a few counts of this clone. The gene calls are TRBV6-5 and TRBJ1-1; 9 nucleotides match TRBD1. V dropped 11 bases and J dropped 5; count of bases not matched to a gene: 9. The CDR3 sequence is 13 residues long. Germline V CDR1 and CDR2: MNHEY, SVGAGI. The CDR3 coding sequence is TGTGCCGGGACGCGGGACAGGGCAACTGAAGCTTTCTTT. It translates to CAGTRDRATEAFF.

The chain employs TRBV7-9 and TRBJ1-2; the D gene is possibly TRBD1 (5 bases). Germline values: CDR1 SEHNR, CDR2 FQNEAQ (reference sequence). V lost 5 bases and J 7 bases, leaving 17 bases between the germline ends. The CDR3 spans 14 residues. CDR3 DNA sequence: TGTGCCAGCAGCCTAATGGAGGGGATGTTTGGCTACACCTTC. Its protein product is CASSLMEGMFGYTF.

The V gene is TRBV27, the J gene TRBJ1-5, with D unclear. Looked up from germline, CDR1 is MNHEY and CDR2 is SMNVEV (reference sequence). Trimming shortened V by 1 base and J by 0 bases, and 13 bases separated the two germline ends. CDR3 length: 17 residues. The CDR3 DNA sequence: TGTGCCAGCAGTTTATACGGCAGGCAATATAGCAATCAGCCCCAGCATTTT. Translation gives CASSLYGRQYSNQPQHF.

V gene TRBV12-5 combines with J gene TRBJ2-2; D is undetermined. V was cut by 6 bases and J by 4 bases, with 6 bases left in between. Germline CDR1 and CDR2: LGHNT and FRNRAP. The CDR3 covers 12 residues. This chain's CDR3 is CASGLLTGELFF. In nucleotides, the CDR3 is TGTGCTAGTGGCCTTCTCACCGGGGAGCTGTTTTTT. The full variable domain, rest sourced from reference TRBV12-5 and TRBJ2-2, is DARVTQTPRHKVTEMGQEVTMRCQPILGHNTVFWYRQTMMQGLELLAYFRNRAPLDDSGMPKDRFSAEMPDATLATLKIQPSEPRDSAVYFCASGLLTGELFFGEGSRLTVL.

This chain uses TRBV24-1 with TRBJ1-2; TRBD1 is a possible D gene (6 bases). The length of the CDR3 is 15 residues. Trimming took 4 bases from V and 5 from J, leaving 16 bases between them. CDR1 and CDR2 (germline): KGHDR, SFDVKD. The CDR3 reads CATSEPGQPSYGYTF. As DNA, the CDR3 is TGTGCCACCAGTGAACCTGGACAGCCTAGTTATGGCTACACCTTC.

CDR3 sequence reads: CASSYSGAHNQPQHF. Here the CDR3 DNA reads TGTGCCAGCAGTTACTCAGGGGCACACAATCAGCCCCAGCATTTT. The V and J genes are TRBV6-5 and TRBJ1-5, with D tentatively TRBD1 (5 bases). Trimming pared 0 bases from V and 3 bases from J, leaving 9 bases between. The CDR3 runs 15 residues. Germline V gene sequence: CDR1 MNHEY, CDR2 SVGAGI.

This clone was seen once. The gene calls are TRBV24-1 and TRBJ1-2; TRBD1 might be the D (5 bases). The germline V and J ends were trimmed by 4 bases and 7 bases, with 15 bases remaining between them. CDR1 and CDR2 from the germline V gene are KGHDR and SFDVKD. This CDR3 spans 14 amino acids. Here the CDR3 reads CATSDPTGTFGYTF. The CDR3 bases are TGTGCCACCAGTGACCCAACAGGTACCTTTGGCTACACCTTC.

The chain joins TRBV9 to TRBJ2-7; 7 bases map to TRBD2. CDR1 is SGDLS, CDR2 YYNGEE, per germline. The ends lost 0 bases at V and 3 bases at J; junction bases unmatched: 6. This CDR3 spans 15 amino acids. DNA for the CDR3: TGTGCCAGCAGCGTAGGCGGGGGTGCCGACTACGAGCAGTACTTC. Amino acid sequence: CASSVGGGADYEQYF.

This chain connects TRBV12-3 or TRBV12-4 to TRBJ2-7; no clear D gene. The length of the CDR3 is 13 residues. V lost 5 bases and J 6 bases, leaving 14 bases between the germline ends. In DNA form, the CDR3 reads TGTGCCAGCAGTCCCCCACGGTATGTCGAGCAGTACTTC. Translation: CASSPPRYVEQYF.

This chain links TRBV9 with TRBJ2-7, with D possibly matching TRBD1 (6 bases). V lost 4 bases, J lost 4 bases, and 12 bases lay in between. Germline CDR1 is SGDLS and CDR2 is YYNGEE. This CDR3 is built from 13 residues. CDR3: CASSPGTQYEQYF. Here the CDR3 DNA reads TGTGCCAGCAGCCCCGGGACACAGTACGAGCAGTACTTC.

This clone was picked up a small number of times. The chain employs TRBV15 and TRBJ1-1; D is uncertain. The CDR3 is made up of 13 amino acids. The V end was cut by 4 bases, the J end by 1 base, with 7 bases between. CDR1 is LNHNV, CDR2 YYDKDF, per germline (reference sequence). The CDR3 spells CATSTRRNTEAFF. As DNA, the CDR3 is TGTGCCACCAGCACCAGAAGGAACACTGAAGCTTTCTTT. Based on the CDR3 plus reference TRBV15 and TRBJ1-1, the full variable domain is DAMVIQNPRYQVTQFGKPVTLSCSQTLNHNVMYWYQQKSSQAPKLLFHYYDKDFNNEADTPDNFQSRRPNTSFCFLDIRSPGLGDTAMYLCATSTRRNTEAFFGQGTRLTVV.

This chain links TRBV14 with TRBJ2-3; 11 nucleotides match TRBD2. Germline CDR1 SGHDN, CDR2 FVKESK. The trim removed 4 bases at V and 5 bases at J, leaving 14 bases unmatched. CDR3 length: 18 amino acids. The CDR3 DNA follows: TGTGCCAGCAGCCTTTACCCACTACTAGCGGGGGCAGGAGATACGCAGTATTTT. Its translation is CASSLYPLLAGAGDTQYF.

V and J are TRBV24-1 and TRBJ1-2, with D perhaps TRBD1 (5 bases). The germline CDR1 and CDR2 sequences are KGHDR and SFDVKD. The CDR3 covers 16 residues. The ends were cut back, 2 bases at V and 5 bases at J, with 17 bases in the middle. The CDR3 nucleotides read TGTGCCACCAGTGATTCCACTGCGACAGTGAGATATGGCTACACCTTC. As protein: CATSDSTATVRYGYTF.